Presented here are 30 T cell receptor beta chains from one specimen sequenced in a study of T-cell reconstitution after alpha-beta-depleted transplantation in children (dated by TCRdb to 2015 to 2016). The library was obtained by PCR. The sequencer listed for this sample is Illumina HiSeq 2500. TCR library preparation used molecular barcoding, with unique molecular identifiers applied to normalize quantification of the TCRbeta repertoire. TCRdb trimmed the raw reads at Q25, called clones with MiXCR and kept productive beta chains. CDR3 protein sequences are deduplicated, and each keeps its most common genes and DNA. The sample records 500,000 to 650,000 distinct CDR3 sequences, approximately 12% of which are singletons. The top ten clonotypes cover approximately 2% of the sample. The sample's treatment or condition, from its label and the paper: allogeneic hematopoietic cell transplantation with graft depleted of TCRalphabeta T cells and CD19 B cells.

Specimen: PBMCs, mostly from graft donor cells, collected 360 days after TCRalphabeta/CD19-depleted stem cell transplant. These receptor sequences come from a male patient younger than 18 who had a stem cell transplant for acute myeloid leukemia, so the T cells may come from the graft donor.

CDR3 nucleotide sequence: TGCAGTGCTAGTTCCCCAACTTGGGAGACCCAGTACTTC. This gives the protein CSASSPTWETQYF. The chain recombines TRBV20-1 with TRBJ2-5; D remains ambiguous. From germline, CDR1 is DFQATT and CDR2 SNEGSKA (reference sequence). Between the trimmed V and J ends, which lost 3 bases and 5 bases, there was a span of 13 bases. The CDR3 has 13 residues.

The DNA of the CDR3 is TGCAGCGTTGACGGGGCGAGCGGGAGGCGAACCGGGGAGCTGTTTTTT. This codes for CSVDGASGRRTGELFF. The chain combines TRBV29-1 with TRBJ2-2; 9 bases line up with TRBD2. The length of the CDR3 is 16 residues. V gave up 3 bases and J gave up 5 bases; unmatched junction bases: 10. Germline values: CDR1 SQVTM, CDR2 ANQGSEA.

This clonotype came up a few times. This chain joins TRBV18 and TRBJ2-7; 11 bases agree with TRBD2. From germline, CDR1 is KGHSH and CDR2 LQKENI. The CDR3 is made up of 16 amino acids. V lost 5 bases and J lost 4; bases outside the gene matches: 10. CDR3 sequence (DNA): TGTGCCAGCTCAACAATGACCGGGACTAGCGGATACGAGCAGTACTTC. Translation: CASSTMTGTSGYEQYF. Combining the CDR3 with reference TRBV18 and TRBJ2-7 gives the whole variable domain NAGVMQNPRHLVRRRGQEARLRCSPMKGHSHVYWYRQLPEEGLKFMVYLQKENIIDESGMPKERFSAEFPKEGPSILRIQQVVRGDSAAYFCASSTMTGTSGYEQYFGPGTRLTVT.

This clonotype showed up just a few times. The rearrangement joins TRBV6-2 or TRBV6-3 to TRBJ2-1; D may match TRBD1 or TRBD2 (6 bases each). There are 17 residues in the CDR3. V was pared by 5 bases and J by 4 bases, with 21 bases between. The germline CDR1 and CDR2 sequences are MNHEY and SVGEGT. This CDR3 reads CASSRGLAHNVYNEQFF. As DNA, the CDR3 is TGTGCCAGCAGTCGGGGGCTAGCCCACAATGTATACAATGAGCAGTTCTTC.

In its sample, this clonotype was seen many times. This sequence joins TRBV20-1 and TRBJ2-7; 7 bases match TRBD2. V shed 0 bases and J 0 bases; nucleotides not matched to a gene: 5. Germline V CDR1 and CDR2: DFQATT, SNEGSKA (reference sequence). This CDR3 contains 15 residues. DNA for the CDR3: TGCAGTGCTAGAGATCAGTGGGGGGGCTCCTACGAGCAGTACTTC. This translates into CSARDQWGGSYEQYF.

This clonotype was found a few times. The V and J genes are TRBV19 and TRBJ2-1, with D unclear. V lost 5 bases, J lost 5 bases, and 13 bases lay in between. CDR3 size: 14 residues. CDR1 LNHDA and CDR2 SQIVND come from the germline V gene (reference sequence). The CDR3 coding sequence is TGTGCCAGTAGTTCCACCGTAGTCAACAATGAGCAGTTCTTC. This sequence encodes CASSSTVVNNEQFF.

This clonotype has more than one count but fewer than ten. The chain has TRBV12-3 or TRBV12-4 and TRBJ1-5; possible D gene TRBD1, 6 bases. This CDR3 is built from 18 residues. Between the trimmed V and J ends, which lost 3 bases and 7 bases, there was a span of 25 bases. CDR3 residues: CASSFEMRTGRSGQPQHF. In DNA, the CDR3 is TGTGCCAGCAGTTTTGAGATGCGTACAGGGCGTTCTGGCCAGCCCCAGCATTTT.

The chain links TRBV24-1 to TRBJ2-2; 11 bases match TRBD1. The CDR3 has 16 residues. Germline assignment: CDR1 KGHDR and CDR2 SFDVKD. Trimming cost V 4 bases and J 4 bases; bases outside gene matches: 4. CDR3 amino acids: CATSDRTGGSTGELFF. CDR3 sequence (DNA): TGTGCCACCAGTGACCGGACAGGGGGCAGCACCGGGGAGCTGTTTTTT.

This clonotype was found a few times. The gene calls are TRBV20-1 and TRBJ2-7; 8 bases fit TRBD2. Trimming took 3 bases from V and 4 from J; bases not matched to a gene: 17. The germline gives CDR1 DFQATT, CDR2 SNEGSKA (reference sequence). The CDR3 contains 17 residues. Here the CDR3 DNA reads TGCAGTGCTAGTACAGTCCTTGCGAATAGCGGGACATACGAGCAGTACTTC. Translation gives CSASTVLANSGTYEQYF.

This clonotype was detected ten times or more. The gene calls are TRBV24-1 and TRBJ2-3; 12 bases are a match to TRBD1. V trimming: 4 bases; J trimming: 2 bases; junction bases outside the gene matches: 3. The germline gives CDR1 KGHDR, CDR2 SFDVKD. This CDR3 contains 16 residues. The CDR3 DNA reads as TGTGCCACCAGTGACCCGGGACAGGGGGCCACAGATACGCAGTATTTT. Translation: CATSDPGQGATDTQYF.

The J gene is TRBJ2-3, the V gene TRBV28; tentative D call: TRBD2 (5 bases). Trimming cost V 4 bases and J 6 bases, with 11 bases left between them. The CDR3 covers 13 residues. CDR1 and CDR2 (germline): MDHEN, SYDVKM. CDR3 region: CASSSSPGDTQYF. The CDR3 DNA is TGTGCCAGCAGTTCCTCACCGGGGGATACGCAGTATTTT.

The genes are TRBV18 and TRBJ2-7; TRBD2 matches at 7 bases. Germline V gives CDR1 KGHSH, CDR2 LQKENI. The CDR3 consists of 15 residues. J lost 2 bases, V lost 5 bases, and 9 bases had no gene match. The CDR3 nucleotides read TGTGCCAGCTCAACGGGAGCGGGGTCCCCCTACGAGCAGTACTTC. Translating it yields CASSTGAGSPYEQYF. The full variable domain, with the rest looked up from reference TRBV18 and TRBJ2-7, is NAGVMQNPRHLVRRRGQEARLRCSPMKGHSHVYWYRQLPEEGLKFMVYLQKENIIDESGMPKERFSAEFPKEGPSILRIQQVVRGDSAAYFCASSTGAGSPYEQYFGPGTRLTVT.

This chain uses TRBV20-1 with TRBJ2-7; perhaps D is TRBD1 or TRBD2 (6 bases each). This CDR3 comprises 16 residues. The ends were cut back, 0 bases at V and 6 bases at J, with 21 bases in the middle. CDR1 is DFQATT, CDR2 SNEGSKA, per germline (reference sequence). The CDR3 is CSAREPRGHGGREQYF. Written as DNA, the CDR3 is TGCAGTGCTAGAGAGCCCCGGGGCCACGGGGGCCGCGAGCAGTACTTC.

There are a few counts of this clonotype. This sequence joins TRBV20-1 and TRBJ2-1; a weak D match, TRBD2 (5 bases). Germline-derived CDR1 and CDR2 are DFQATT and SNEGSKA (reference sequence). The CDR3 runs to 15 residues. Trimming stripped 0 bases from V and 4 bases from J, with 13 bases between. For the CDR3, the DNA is TGCAGTGCTAGAGAGGGCGGCGGGTCGTACAATGAGCAGTTCTTC. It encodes CSAREGGGSYNEQFF.

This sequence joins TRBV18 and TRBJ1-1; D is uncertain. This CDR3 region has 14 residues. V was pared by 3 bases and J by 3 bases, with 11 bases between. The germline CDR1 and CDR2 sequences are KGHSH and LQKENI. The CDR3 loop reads CASSPAGQDTEAFF. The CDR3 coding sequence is TGTGCCAGCTCACCGGCCGGGCAGGACACTGAAGCTTTCTTT.

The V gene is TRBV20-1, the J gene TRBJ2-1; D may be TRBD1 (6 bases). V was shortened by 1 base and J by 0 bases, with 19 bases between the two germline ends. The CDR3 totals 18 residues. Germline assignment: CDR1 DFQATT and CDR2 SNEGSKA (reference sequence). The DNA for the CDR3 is TGCAGTGCTAGAGTAGAAAGGGGGAGTCCCCTCTCCTACAATGAGCAGTTCTTC. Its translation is CSARVERGSPLSYNEQFF.

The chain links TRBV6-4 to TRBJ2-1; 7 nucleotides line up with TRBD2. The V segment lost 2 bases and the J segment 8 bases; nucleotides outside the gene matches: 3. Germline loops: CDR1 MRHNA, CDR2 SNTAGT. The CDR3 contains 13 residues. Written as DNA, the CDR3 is TGTGCCAGCAGTGACGGCGGGAGACATGAGCAGTTCTTC. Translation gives CASSDGGRHEQFF.

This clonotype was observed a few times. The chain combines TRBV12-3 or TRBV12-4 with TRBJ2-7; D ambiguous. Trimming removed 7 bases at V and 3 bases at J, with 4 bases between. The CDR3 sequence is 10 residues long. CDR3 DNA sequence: TGTGCCAGCACCCTCTACGAGCAGTACTTC. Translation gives CASTLYEQYF.

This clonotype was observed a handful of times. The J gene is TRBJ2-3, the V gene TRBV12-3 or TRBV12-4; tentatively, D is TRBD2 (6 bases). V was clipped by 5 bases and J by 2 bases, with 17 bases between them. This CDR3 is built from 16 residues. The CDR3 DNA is TGTGCCAGCAGTCCCCTGACGGGAGAGGTCACAGATACGCAGTATTTT. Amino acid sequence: CASSPLTGEVTDTQYF.

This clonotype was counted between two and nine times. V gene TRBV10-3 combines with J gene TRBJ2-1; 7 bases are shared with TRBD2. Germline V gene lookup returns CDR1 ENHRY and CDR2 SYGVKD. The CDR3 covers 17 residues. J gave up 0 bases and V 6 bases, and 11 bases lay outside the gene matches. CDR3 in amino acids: CAIRAHSGAYSYNEQFF. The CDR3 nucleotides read TGTGCCATCAGGGCCCACAGCGGGGCTTACTCCTACAATGAGCAGTTCTTC.

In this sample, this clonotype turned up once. The CDR3 region is CASSLATWKNEQYF. The CDR3, as DNA: TGTGCCAGCAGCTTAGCTACATGGAAGAACGAGCAGTACTTC. This chain connects TRBV7-2 to TRBJ2-7; D is unclear. The CDR3 spans 14 residues. Trimming pared 0 bases from V and 5 bases from J, leaving 11 bases between. Germline V CDR1 and CDR2: SGHTA, FQGNSA.

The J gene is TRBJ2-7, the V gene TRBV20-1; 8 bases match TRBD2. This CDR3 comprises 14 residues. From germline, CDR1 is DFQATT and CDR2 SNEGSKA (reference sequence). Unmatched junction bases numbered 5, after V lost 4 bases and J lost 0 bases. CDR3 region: CSAIRSGSSYEQYF. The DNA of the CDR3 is TGCAGTGCTATAAGAAGCGGGAGCTCCTACGAGCAGTACTTC.

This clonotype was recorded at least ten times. For the CDR3, the DNA is TGCAGTGCTCAACAGGGTTGGGAATACGAGCAGTACTTC. This codes for CSAQQGWEYEQYF. This chain uses TRBV20-1 with TRBJ2-7, with a weak D call TRBD1 (6 bases). The CDR3 consists of 13 residues. The V gene's germline CDR1 is DFQATT and CDR2 SNEGSKA (reference sequence). V lost 5 bases, J lost 4 bases, and 15 bases lay in between.

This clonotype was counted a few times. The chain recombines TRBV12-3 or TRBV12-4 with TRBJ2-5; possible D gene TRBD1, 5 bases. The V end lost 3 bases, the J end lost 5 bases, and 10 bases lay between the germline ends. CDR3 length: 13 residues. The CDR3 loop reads CASSLRQYETQYF. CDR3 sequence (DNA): TGTGCCAGCAGTTTGCGACAGTACGAGACCCAGTACTTC.

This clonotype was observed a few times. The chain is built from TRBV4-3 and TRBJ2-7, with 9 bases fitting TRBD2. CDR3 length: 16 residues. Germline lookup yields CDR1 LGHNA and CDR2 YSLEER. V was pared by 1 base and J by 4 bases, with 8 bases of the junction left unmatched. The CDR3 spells CASSQGGGSGSYEQYF. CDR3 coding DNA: TGCGCCAGCAGCCAAGGCGGTGGTAGCGGGAGTTACGAGCAGTACTTC.

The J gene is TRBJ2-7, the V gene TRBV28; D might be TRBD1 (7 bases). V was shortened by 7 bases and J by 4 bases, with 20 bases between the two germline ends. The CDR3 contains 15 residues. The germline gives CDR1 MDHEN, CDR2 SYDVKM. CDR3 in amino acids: CASMVGGTVTYEQYF. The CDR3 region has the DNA TGTGCCAGCATGGTTGGAGGGACAGTGACTTACGAGCAGTACTTC.

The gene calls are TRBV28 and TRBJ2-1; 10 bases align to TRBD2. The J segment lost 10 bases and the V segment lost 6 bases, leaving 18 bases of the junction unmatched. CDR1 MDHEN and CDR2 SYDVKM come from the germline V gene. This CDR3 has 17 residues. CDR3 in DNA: TGTGCCAGCAGCCCCCCCCCACTAGCGGGGCTGGCATCGGAGCAGTTCTTC. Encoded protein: CASSPPPLAGLASEQFF.

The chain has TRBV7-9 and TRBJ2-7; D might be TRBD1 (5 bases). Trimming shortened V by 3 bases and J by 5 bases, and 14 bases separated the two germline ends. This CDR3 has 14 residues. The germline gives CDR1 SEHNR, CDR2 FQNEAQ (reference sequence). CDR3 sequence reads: CASSFNRLNHEQYF. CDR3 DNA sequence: TGTGCCAGCAGCTTCAACAGGCTAAACCACGAGCAGTACTTC.

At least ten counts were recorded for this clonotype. The CDR3 DNA sequence: TGTGCCAGCAGTTTCTTAGAGGGGTTCGGTACAAATGAGCAGTTCTTC. It encodes CASSFLEGFGTNEQFF. The chain recombines TRBV12-3 or TRBV12-4 with TRBJ2-1; either TRBD1 or TRBD2 may fit D (5 bases each). Trimming left V 3 bases short and J 7 bases short, with 19 bases between. The CDR3 length is 16 residues.

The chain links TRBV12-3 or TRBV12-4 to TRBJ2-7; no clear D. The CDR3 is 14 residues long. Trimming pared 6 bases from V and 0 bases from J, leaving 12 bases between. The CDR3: CASSHDKGSYEQYF. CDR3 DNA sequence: TGTGCCAGCAGCCACGACAAGGGCTCCTACGAGCAGTACTTC.